What follows are 20 T cell receptor beta chains derived from one specimen sequenced in a study of blood T cell repertoires in COVID-19. The table came from immunoSEQ multiplex PCR; TCRdb's copy has only in-frame clones and leaves some out. The sample shows roughly 260,000 clones, around 86% of them seen only once. The sequenced sample consisted of peripheral blood. The receptors come from a middle-aged man who had recovered from COVID-19.

The chain recombines TRBV25-1 with TRBJ2-3; TRBD2 agrees at 7 bases. The CDR3 runs 18 residues. Germline-derived CDR1 and CDR2 are MGHDK and SYGVNS. Germline trimming cut 4 bases from V and 0 bases from J; bases unmatched to any gene: 13. The CDR3 sequence is CASSATETSGTSTDTQYF. CDR3 nucleotide sequence: TGTGCCAGCAGTGCGACAGAAACCAGCGGGACTAGCACAGATACGCAGTATTTT.

This rearrangement joins TRBV29-1 to TRBJ1-2, with 7 positions matching TRBD1. The germline V gene encodes CDR1 SQVTM and CDR2 ANQGSEA. V lost 6 bases and J lost 2; bases outside the gene matches: 6. CDR3 size: 13 residues. The CDR3 protein is CSVDGQANYGYTF. CDR3 bases: TGCAGCGTGGATGGACAGGCGAACTATGGCTACACCTTC.

In the case of this clone: Germline and junction disagree at one end, which may indicate a read error. The rearrangement links TRBV27 to TRBJ2-3; TRBD2 matches 10 bases. The CDR3 is made up of 11 amino acids. The germline gives CDR1 MNHEY, CDR2 SMNVEV (reference sequence). The DNA for the CDR3 is TGTGCCAGCAGTTCCGGGACTAGCGTTACTTTT. The encoded protein is CASSSGTSVTF.

V usage is TRBV9 and J usage is TRBJ2-7, with 7 positions matching TRBD1. Trimming at V came to 3 bases and at J to 4 bases, leaving 10 bases not matched to a gene. This CDR3 has 15 residues. CDR1 and CDR2 (germline): SGDLS, YYNGEE. CDR3 in amino acids: CASSAGTAPFYEQYF. As DNA, the CDR3 is TGTGCCAGCAGCGCGGGGACAGCCCCTTTTTACGAGCAGTACTTC.

V is TRBV7-2 and J is TRBJ2-7, with a possible D match to TRBD2 (6 bases). Trimming pared 5 bases from V and 3 bases from J, leaving 14 bases between. The CDR3 spans 14 residues. Germline assignment: CDR1 SGHTA and CDR2 FQGNSA. DNA of the CDR3: TGTGCCAGCAGCCTCCGACCGGGGGTCTACGAGCAGTACTTC. Amino acid sequence: CASSLRPGVYEQYF.

This clone was detected once. V gene TRBV6-1 combines with J gene TRBJ1-2, with a possible D match to TRBD1 (6 bases). V gave up 3 bases and J gave up 3 bases, with 11 bases separating them. This CDR3 has 14 residues. Germline values: CDR1 MNHNS, CDR2 SASEGT. CDR3 sequence (DNA): TGTGCCAGCAGTGAGGGGGCGCTGGACTATGGCTACACCTTC. This gives the protein CASSEGALDYGYTF.

The rearrangement links TRBV6-6 to TRBJ2-7; D is uncertain. V was cut by 0 bases and J by 0 bases, with 9 bases left in between. CDR1 and CDR2 (germline): MNHNY, SVGAGI (reference sequence). The CDR3 runs to 15 residues. CDR3 nucleotide sequence: TGTGCCAGCAGTTACTCGATACCCTACTCCTACGAGCAGTACTTC. Its protein is CASSYSIPYSYEQYF.

The sample holds one count of this clone. This chain links TRBV6-5 with TRBJ2-7; possible D gene TRBD2, 6 bases. Germline loops: CDR1 MNHEY, CDR2 SVGAGI. Trimming removed 1 base at V and 4 bases at J, with 11 bases between. The CDR3 length is 14 residues. CDR3 nucleotides: TGTGCCAGCAGTTACTTAGGCGGGGAGTACGAGCAGTACTTC. Translated, it gives CASSYLGGEYEQYF.

The chain has TRBV19 and TRBJ2-2; the match to TRBD2 covers 10 bases. The CDR3 sequence is 16 residues long. CDR1 is LNHDA, CDR2 SQIVND, per germline (reference sequence). With V trimmed by 6 bases and J by 5 bases, 9 bases remained unmatched. The CDR3 coding sequence is TGTGCCAGTAGGGTTAGTAGCGGGAGGATGACCGGGGAGCTGTTTTTT. The encoded protein is CASRVSSGRMTGELFF.

This clone was picked up one time. The chain is built from TRBV5-1 and TRBJ1-6; 9 bases are a match to TRBD1. CDR1 is SGHRS and CDR2 is YFSETQ in the germline V gene. J lost 8 bases, V lost 4 bases, and 4 bases had no gene match. The CDR3 has 14 residues. CDR3 sequence: CASSTGQGYSPLHF. The CDR3 DNA reads as TGCGCCAGCAGCACGGGACAGGGTTATTCACCCCTCCACTTT.

This sequence joins TRBV18 and TRBJ2-1; a weak D match, TRBD2 (6 bases). V dropped 3 bases and J dropped 6 bases, with 15 bases sitting between them. This CDR3 comprises 15 residues. Germline V CDR1 and CDR2: KGHSH, LQKENI. CDR3 nucleotide sequence: TGTGCCAGCTCACCCCAGTGGGTTAGCGGCAATGAGCAGTTCTTC. Translated, it gives CASSPQWVSGNEQFF.

The J gene is TRBJ2-5, the V gene TRBV2; 9 positions match TRBD1. The CDR3 contains 14 residues. The germline V gene has CDR1 SNHLY and CDR2 FYNNEI. V shed 5 bases, J shed 5 bases, and the junction held 6 bases outside the gene matches. The CDR3 spells CASSNRGLLETQYF. As DNA, the CDR3 is TGTGCCAGCAGTAACAGGGGGCTGTTGGAGACCCAGTACTTC.

The chain has TRBV6-6 and TRBJ1-1; D not resolved. Deletions cut 2 bases from V and 2 bases from J, with 9 bases between. This CDR3 is 14 amino acids long. Germline V gene data show CDR1 as MNHNY and CDR2 as SVGAGI (reference sequence). CDR3 region: CASSYQVFNTEAFF. The CDR3 DNA reads TGTGCCAGCAGTTACCAGGTCTTTAACACTGAAGCTTTCTTT.

With regard to this clone: Other DNA sequences in the same sample also yield this CDR3. This chain connects TRBV10-3 to TRBJ2-2; D is undetermined. CDR3 length equals 13 residues. Trimming stripped 6 bases from V and 5 bases from J, with 10 bases between. Germline V gives CDR1 ENHRY, CDR2 SYGVKD. CDR3 region: CAISESYTGELFF. Here the CDR3 DNA reads TGTGCCATCAGCGAAAGCTATACCGGGGAGCTGTTTTTT.

This clone was found a few times. The rearrangement links TRBV29-1 to TRBJ1-5; the D is unclear. Germline V gives CDR1 SQVTM, CDR2 ANQGSEA. The germline V and J ends were trimmed by 6 bases and 13 bases, with 16 bases remaining between them. CDR3 size: 11 residues. This CDR3 reads CSVGDGSTQHF. The DNA of the CDR3 is TGCAGCGTGGGAGACGGGAGTACTCAGCATTTT.

This chain joins TRBV28 and TRBJ2-7; 7 bases align to TRBD2. V trimming: 4 bases; J trimming: 3 bases; junction bases outside the gene matches: 3. The CDR3 contains 13 residues. Per germline, CDR1 MDHEN and CDR2 SYDVKM. CDR3 sequence reads: CASSWGGGYEQYF. CDR3 DNA: TGTGCCAGCAGTTGGGGCGGGGGCTACGAGCAGTACTTC.

V gene TRBV12-3 or TRBV12-4 combines with J gene TRBJ2-7, with D uncertain. The V end lost 4 bases, the J end lost 7 bases, and 11 bases lay between the germline ends. CDR3 length equals 12 residues. The CDR3 nucleotides read TGTGCCAGCAGTTCCCTCTCGTTGGAGCAGTACTTC. Its translation: CASSSLSLEQYF.

The CDR3 loop is CASSNRGLGETQYF. CDR3 bases: TGTGCCAGCAGTAACAGGGGGCTTGGGGAGACCCAGTACTTC. The rearrangement joins TRBV27 to TRBJ2-5, with TRBD1 matching 9 bases. CDR1 MNHEY and CDR2 SMNVEV come from the germline V gene (reference sequence). The length of the CDR3 is 14 residues. Germline trimming cut 5 bases from V and 5 bases from J; bases unmatched to any gene: 6.

This clone appeared a single time. The chain has TRBV29-1 and TRBJ1-2; D is ambiguous. The V end was cut by 3 bases, the J end by 4 bases, with 9 bases between. Germline V gene lookup returns CDR1 SQVTM and CDR2 ANQGSEA. The CDR3 runs 12 residues. The CDR3 sequence is CSVDYTTYGYTF. In DNA form, the CDR3 reads TGCAGCGTTGATTACACAACCTATGGCTACACCTTC.

J is TRBJ1-2 and V is TRBV15; 9 nucleotides align to TRBD1. The V and J ends lost 3 bases and 3 bases, in that order; junction bases with no gene match: 5. Germline CDR1 and CDR2: LNHNV and YYDKDF (reference sequence). The CDR3 consists of 15 residues. CDR3 nucleotide sequence: TGTGCCACCAGCAGTACCGGGACAGGGTACTATGGCTACACCTTC. Amino acids: CATSSTGTGYYGYTF.